The sequence of this TCR beta chain was determined in a study of blood T cells in healthy people across ages. It was with a sample-barcoded 5' primer and a J-beta primer mix that a second PCR of roughly 7 to 12 cycles was run. Every single cDNA molecule received a tag from a template-switch adaptor with 12 random nucleotides. TCRdb passed the 5' RACE reads through MiXCR, listing each CDR3 protein once. This table has 600,000 to 800,000 distinct CDR3 sequences, about 51% appearing once. The CDR3 is 12 amino acids. The germline CDR1 and CDR2 sequences are DFQATT and SNEGSKA (reference sequence). V lost 8 bases, J lost 3 bases, and 10 bases lay in between. This clonotype appeared a few times.

The chain couples TRBV20-1 to TRBJ1-4; D gene unclear. This receptor was taken from a woman over 75 in good health. Sequencing used blood. The CDR3 DNA reads TGCAGTCGGAGGGCATCTAATGAAAAACTGTTTTTT. Translating it yields CSRRASNEKLFF.